These 22 T cell receptor beta chains originate from one sample sequenced in a study of cytomegalovirus exposure and HLA in healthy donors. PCR primers comprised 60 Vbeta and 13 Jbeta primers. The table came from immunoSEQ multiplex PCR; TCRdb's copy has only in-frame clones and leaves some out. The table lists around 170,000 clones, approximately 82% of them singletons. Sequencing used PBMCs. All receptors come from a male donor in good health and CMV-seronegative.

CDR3 coding DNA: TGTGCCAGTAGTATCTCTGGGGGCTATCAGCCCCAGCATTTT. Translated, it gives CASSISGGYQPQHF. The chain combines TRBV19 with TRBJ1-5; D may be TRBD1 (6 bases). The germline gives CDR1 LNHDA, CDR2 SQIVND (reference sequence). V lost 3 bases and J lost 5, with 11 bases in between. This CDR3 comprises 14 residues.

With regard to this clone: Other DNA sequences in this specimen translate into the identical CDR3. V usage is TRBV20-1 and J usage is TRBJ2-5; maybe TRBD2 (6 bases). This CDR3 spans 11 amino acids. The ends were cut back, 3 bases at V and 5 bases at J, with 7 bases in the middle. The V gene's germline CDR1 is DFQATT and CDR2 SNEGSKA (reference sequence). The CDR3 region has the DNA TGCAGTGCTAGCCGGGAGGAGACCCAGTACTTC. Translating gives CSASREETQYF.

V gene TRBV6-5 combines with J gene TRBJ1-4; D gene uncertain. This CDR3 spans 14 amino acids. The germline gives CDR1 MNHEY, CDR2 SVGAGI. V dropped 6 bases and J dropped 5 bases, with 13 bases sitting between them. In nucleotides, the CDR3 is TGTGCCAGCAGATCACTAGGTCGGAATGAAAAACTGTTTTTT. The encoded protein is CASRSLGRNEKLFF.

The chain couples TRBV6-1 to TRBJ2-1, with a possible D match to TRBD1 (6 bases). The CDR3 spans 12 residues. Germline CDR1 and CDR2: MNHNS and SASEGT. Trimming cost V 5 bases and J 6 bases, with 8 bases left between them. The CDR3: CASSLQGNEQFF. The CDR3 region has the DNA TGTGCCAGCAGTCTACAGGGCAATGAGCAGTTCTTC.

The count of this clone is one. CDR3 DNA sequence: TGCGCCAGCAGCCAAGAGGAGGGCAATCAGCCCCAGCATTTT. Translating it yields CASSQEEGNQPQHF. The chain combines TRBV4-3 with TRBJ1-5; no clear D. Germline assignment: CDR1 LGHNA and CDR2 YSLEER. The germline V and J ends were trimmed by 0 bases and 2 bases, with 5 bases remaining between them. The CDR3 extends over 14 amino acids.

J is TRBJ2-7 and V is TRBV7-2; 7 bases fit TRBD2. The CDR3 length is 14 residues. Germline CDR1 reads SGHTA; CDR2 reads FQGNSA. Losses at the gene ends were 0 bases for V and 4 bases for J; bases not matched to a gene: 3. The CDR3, as DNA: TGTGCCAGCAGCTTAGCGGGGGGGGATTACGAGCAGTACTTC. Its protein product is CASSLAGGDYEQYF.

The chain has TRBV6-1 and TRBJ1-6; D may be TRBD1 (5 bases). The germline CDR1 and CDR2 sequences are MNHNS and SASEGT. This CDR3 comprises 14 residues. V was clipped by 1 base and J by 8 bases, with 9 bases between them. For the CDR3, the DNA is TGTGCCAGCAGTGAAGTAGGGGTTGATTCACCCCTCCACTTT. Protein product: CASSEVGVDSPLHF.

This clone was observed a handful of times. This chain connects TRBV30 to TRBJ1-3; the match to TRBD1 covers 7 bases. Germline V gene sequence: CDR1 GTSNPN, CDR2 SVGIG (reference sequence). CDR3 length: 15 amino acids. The V segment lost 0 bases and the J segment 4 bases; nucleotides outside the gene matches: 6. The CDR3, as DNA: TGTGCCTGGAGTGTACGAGGGGGCTCCGGAAACACCATATATTTT. This sequence encodes CAWSVRGGSGNTIYF.

This rearrangement joins TRBV5-1 to TRBJ2-1, with D possibly matching TRBD1 (5 bases). V lost 0 bases, J lost 3 bases, and 10 bases lay in between. The CDR3 spans 15 residues. Germline CDR1 is SGHRS and CDR2 is YFSETQ. In DNA form, the CDR3 reads TGCGCCAGCAGCTTGGAAGGGGTCGGCTACAATGAGCAGTTCTTC. It is translated as CASSLEGVGYNEQFF.

The V call is TRBV30, the J call TRBJ2-7, with D tentatively TRBD1 (5 bases). CDR1 GTSNPN and CDR2 SVGIG come from the germline V gene (reference sequence). V lost 2 bases and J 7 bases, leaving 18 bases between the germline ends. This CDR3 is built from 14 residues. CDR3 DNA sequence: TGTGCCTGGAGTACCCTCACAGGTGTCGGGGAGCAGTACTTC. Residues: CAWSTLTGVGEQYF.

The genes are TRBV7-2 and TRBJ1-3; D not certain. The CDR3 is 15 residues long. V lost 9 bases, J lost 0 bases, and 15 bases lay in between. Germline-derived CDR1 and CDR2 are SGHTA and FQGNSA. The CDR3 DNA is TGTGCCAGTGGTGATGGGCCAACCTCTGGAAACACCATATATTTT. It is translated as CASGDGPTSGNTIYF.

Only a few counts were recorded for this clone. The chain links TRBV2 to TRBJ2-6, with 8 bases lining up with TRBD1. CDR1 SNHLY and CDR2 FYNNEI come from the germline V gene. CDR3 size: 17 residues. V shed 6 bases and J 0 bases; nucleotides not matched to a gene: 7. The CDR3 reads CASRSTGALSGANVLTF. The CDR3 nucleotides read TGTGCCAGCAGATCGACAGGGGCGCTCTCTGGGGCCAACGTCCTGACTTTC.

This clone showed up just a few times. V and J are TRBV10-2 and TRBJ2-5, with 13 bases aligning to TRBD2. Unmatched junction bases numbered 25, after V lost 10 bases and J lost 2 bases. Looked up from germline, CDR1 is WSHSY and CDR2 is SAAADI. CDR3 length equals 21 residues. In DNA form, the CDR3 reads TGCGCCACCTCCCATCGAGGAACCTCCACTAGCGGGAGGGATCTACAAGAGACCCAGTACTTC. Protein product: CATSHRGTSTSGRDLQETQYF.

J is TRBJ2-5 and V is TRBV5-6; D possibly corresponds to TRBD1 (6 bases). V was cut by 4 bases and J by 1 base, with 14 bases left in between. The CDR3 runs 15 residues. The germline gives CDR1 SGHDT, CDR2 YYEEEE. CDR3 DNA: TGTGCCAGCAGCAATTCCGGGACAAGCCAAGAGACCCAGTACTTC. Translation gives CASSNSGTSQETQYF.

The table lists this clone with a few counts. This rearrangement joins TRBV18 to TRBJ2-2; 9 bases line up with TRBD1. Unmatched junction bases numbered 10, after V lost 1 base and J lost 4 bases. The CDR3 runs to 18 residues. The germline CDR1 and CDR2 sequences are KGHSH and LQKENI. CDR3 residues: CASSPLPGQGLGTGELFF. The CDR3 nucleotides are TGTGCCAGCTCACCACTCCCCGGACAGGGGCTGGGCACCGGGGAGCTGTTTTTT.

The rearrangement joins TRBV15 to TRBJ1-1, with 9 bases fitting TRBD1. The V segment lost 0 bases and the J segment 6 bases; nucleotides outside the gene matches: 8. In germline, CDR1 is LNHNV, CDR2 YYDKDF (reference sequence). The CDR3 has 16 residues. The CDR3 bases are TGTGCCACCAGCAGAGATGCAACAGGGGGCCTGGCTGAAGCTTTCTTT. Translating it yields CATSRDATGGLAEAFF.

The chain links TRBV27 to TRBJ2-7; the D gene is possibly TRBD2 (7 bases). Germline values: CDR1 MNHEY, CDR2 SMNVEV (reference sequence). The CDR3 has 17 amino acids. V dropped 2 bases and J dropped 0 bases, with 17 bases sitting between them. Here the CDR3 DNA reads TGTGCCAGCAGTTTAAGGGGGGGAGGAGCGAACTCCTACGAGCAGTACTTC. Protein sequence: CASSLRGGGANSYEQYF.

This chain joins TRBV7-9 and TRBJ2-1, with a weak D call TRBD1 (5 bases). The CDR3 has 12 amino acids. The germline V and J ends were trimmed by 7 bases and 15 bases, with 19 bases remaining between them. CDR1 and CDR2 from the germline V gene are SEHNR and FQNEAQ (reference sequence). The CDR3 region is CASKRADRALFF. CDR3 coding DNA: TGTGCCAGCAAGCGAGCTGACAGAGCTCTGTTCTTC.

The genes are TRBV19 and TRBJ2-7; 7 bases are shared with TRBD2. This CDR3 has 14 residues. V gave up 5 bases and J gave up 0 bases; unmatched junction bases: 4. The V gene's germline CDR1 is LNHDA and CDR2 SQIVND (reference sequence). The DNA for the CDR3 is TGTGCCAGTAGTCACGGGAGGTTCTCCTACGAGCAGTACTTC. Its translation: CASSHGRFSYEQYF.

This chain joins TRBV7-9 and TRBJ2-5, with D possibly matching TRBD2 (6 bases). Trimming stripped 11 bases from V and 5 bases from J, with 12 bases between. The germline V gene has CDR1 SEHNR and CDR2 FQNEAQ (reference sequence). The CDR3 runs 11 residues. CDR3 residues: CAGGIEETQYF. CDR3 coding DNA: TGTGCCGGGGGGATAGAGGAGACCCAGTACTTC.

CDR3 residues: CSVGQGKSDYGYTF. For the CDR3, the DNA is TGCAGCGTTGGCCAGGGGAAGTCGGACTATGGCTACACCTTC. V gene TRBV29-1 combines with J gene TRBJ1-2; a weak D match, TRBD1 (6 bases). V was pared by 4 bases and J by 3 bases, with 15 bases between. Germline CDR1 SQVTM, CDR2 ANQGSEA. There are 14 residues in the CDR3.

This clone has only a few counts. The V call is TRBV9, the J call TRBJ1-1; 12 bases fit TRBD1. The V segment lost 4 bases and the J segment 1 base; nucleotides outside the gene matches: 5. CDR1 and CDR2 from the germline V gene are SGDLS and YYNGEE. The CDR3 runs to 16 residues. The DNA of the CDR3 is TGTGCCAGCAGCCGACGGGACAGGGGGCAGAACACTGAAGCTTTCTTT. Translation gives CASSRRDRGQNTEAFF.